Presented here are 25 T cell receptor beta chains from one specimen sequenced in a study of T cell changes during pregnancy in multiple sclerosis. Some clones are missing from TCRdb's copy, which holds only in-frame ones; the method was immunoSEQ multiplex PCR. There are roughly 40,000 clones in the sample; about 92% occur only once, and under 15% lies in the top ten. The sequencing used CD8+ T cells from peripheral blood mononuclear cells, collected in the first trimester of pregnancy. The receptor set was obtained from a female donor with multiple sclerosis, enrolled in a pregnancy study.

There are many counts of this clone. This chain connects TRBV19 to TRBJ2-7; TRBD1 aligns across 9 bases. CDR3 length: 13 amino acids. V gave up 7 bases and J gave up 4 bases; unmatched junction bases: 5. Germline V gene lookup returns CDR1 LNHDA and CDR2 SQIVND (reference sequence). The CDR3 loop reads CASKGQGPYEQYF. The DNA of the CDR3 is TGTGCCAGTAAGGGACAGGGACCTTACGAGCAGTACTTC.

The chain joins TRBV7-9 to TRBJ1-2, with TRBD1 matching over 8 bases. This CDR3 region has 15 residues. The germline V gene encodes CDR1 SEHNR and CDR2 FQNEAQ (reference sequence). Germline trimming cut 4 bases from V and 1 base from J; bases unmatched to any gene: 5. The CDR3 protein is CASSSRGQVNYGYTF. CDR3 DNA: TGTGCCAGCAGCTCCCGGGGACAGGTTAACTATGGCTACACCTTC.

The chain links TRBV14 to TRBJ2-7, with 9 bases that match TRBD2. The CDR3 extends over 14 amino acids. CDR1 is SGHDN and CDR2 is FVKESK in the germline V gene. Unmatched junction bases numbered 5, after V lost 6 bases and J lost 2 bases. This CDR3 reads CASRKAGGPYEQYF. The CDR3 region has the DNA TGTGCCAGCAGGAAGGCGGGGGGGCCCTACGAGCAGTACTTC.

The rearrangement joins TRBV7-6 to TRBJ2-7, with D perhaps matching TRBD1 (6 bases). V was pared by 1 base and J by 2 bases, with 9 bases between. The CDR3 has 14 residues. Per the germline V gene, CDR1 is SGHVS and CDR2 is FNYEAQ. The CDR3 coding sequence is TGTGCCAGCAGCTTAGGGACAGCGCCCTACGAGCAGTACTTC. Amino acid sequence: CASSLGTAPYEQYF.

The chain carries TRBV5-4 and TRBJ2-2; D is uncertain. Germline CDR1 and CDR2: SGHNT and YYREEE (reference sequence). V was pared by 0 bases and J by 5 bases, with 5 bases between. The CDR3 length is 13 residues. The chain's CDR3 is CASSLGDTGELFF. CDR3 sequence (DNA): TGTGCCAGCAGCTTGGGAGATACCGGGGAGCTGTTTTTT.

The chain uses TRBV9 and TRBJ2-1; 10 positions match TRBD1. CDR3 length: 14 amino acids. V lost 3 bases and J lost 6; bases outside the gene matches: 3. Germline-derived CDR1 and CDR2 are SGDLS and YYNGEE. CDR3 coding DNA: TGTGCCAGCAGCGGGGACAGGGGTGGCAATGAGCAGTTCTTC. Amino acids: CASSGDRGGNEQFF.

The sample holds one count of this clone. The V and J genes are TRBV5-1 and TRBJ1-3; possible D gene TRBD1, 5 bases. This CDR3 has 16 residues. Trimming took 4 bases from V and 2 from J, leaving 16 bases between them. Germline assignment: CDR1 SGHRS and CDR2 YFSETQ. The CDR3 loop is CASSPASGTTGNTIYF. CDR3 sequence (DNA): TGCGCCAGCAGCCCAGCTTCCGGGACTACTGGAAACACCATATATTTT.

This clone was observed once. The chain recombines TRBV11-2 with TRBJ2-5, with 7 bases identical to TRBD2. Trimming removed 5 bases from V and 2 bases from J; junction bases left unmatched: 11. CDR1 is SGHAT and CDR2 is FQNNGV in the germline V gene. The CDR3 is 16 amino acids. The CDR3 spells CASSRAGESRQETQYF. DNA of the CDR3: TGTGCCAGCAGCAGGGCGGGGGAGTCGAGGCAAGAGACCCAGTACTTC. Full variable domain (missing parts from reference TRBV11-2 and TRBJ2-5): EAGVAQSPRYKIIEKRQSVAFWCNPISGHATLYWYQQILGQGPKLLIQFQNNGVVDDSQLPKDRFSAERLKGVDSTLKIQPAKLEDSAVYLCASSRAGESRQETQYFGPGTRLLVL.

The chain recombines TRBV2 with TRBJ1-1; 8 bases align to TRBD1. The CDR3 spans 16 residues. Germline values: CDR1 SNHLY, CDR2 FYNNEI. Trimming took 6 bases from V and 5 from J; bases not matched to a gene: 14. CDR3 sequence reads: CASRATGQGLRTEAFF. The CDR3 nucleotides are TGTGCCAGCAGGGCCACCGGACAGGGTCTAAGAACTGAAGCTTTCTTT.

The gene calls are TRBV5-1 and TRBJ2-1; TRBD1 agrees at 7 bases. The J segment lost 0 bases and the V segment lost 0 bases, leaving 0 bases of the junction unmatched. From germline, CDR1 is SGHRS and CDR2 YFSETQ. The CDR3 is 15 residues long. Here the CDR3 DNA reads TGCGCCAGCAGCTTGGGACAGGGCTCCTACAATGAGCAGTTCTTC. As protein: CASSLGQGSYNEQFF.

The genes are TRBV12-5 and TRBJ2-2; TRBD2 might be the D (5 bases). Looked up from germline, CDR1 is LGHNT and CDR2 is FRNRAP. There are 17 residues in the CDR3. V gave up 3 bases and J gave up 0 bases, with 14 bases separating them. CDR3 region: CASGFLRTDANTGELFF. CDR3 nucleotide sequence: TGTGCTAGTGGTTTTCTGAGGACTGACGCGAACACCGGGGAGCTGTTTTTT.

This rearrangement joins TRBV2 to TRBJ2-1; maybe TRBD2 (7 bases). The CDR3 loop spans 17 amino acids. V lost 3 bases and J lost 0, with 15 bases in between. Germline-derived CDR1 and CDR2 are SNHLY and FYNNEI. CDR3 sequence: CASSESVGGHSYNEQFF. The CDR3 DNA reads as TGTGCCAGCAGTGAGTCGGTGGGGGGGCACTCCTACAATGAGCAGTTCTTC.

CDR3 nucleotide sequence: TGTGCCAGCAGCCTAAGACAGGGGGTCTACAATGAGCAGTTCTTC. It is translated as CASSLRQGVYNEQFF. The chain employs TRBV7-9 and TRBJ2-1; TRBD1 matches at 9 bases. The CDR3 loop spans 15 amino acids. Looked up from germline, CDR1 is SEHNR and CDR2 is FQNEAQ (reference sequence). With 5 bases clipped from V and 3 bases from J, the junction kept 5 bases outside the gene matches.

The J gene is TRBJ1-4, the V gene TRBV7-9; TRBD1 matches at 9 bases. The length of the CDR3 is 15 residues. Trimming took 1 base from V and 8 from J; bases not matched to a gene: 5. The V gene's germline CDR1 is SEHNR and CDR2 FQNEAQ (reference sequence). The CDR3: CASSLGTGDQEKLFF. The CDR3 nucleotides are TGTGCCAGCAGCTTAGGGACAGGGGACCAAGAAAAACTGTTTTTT.

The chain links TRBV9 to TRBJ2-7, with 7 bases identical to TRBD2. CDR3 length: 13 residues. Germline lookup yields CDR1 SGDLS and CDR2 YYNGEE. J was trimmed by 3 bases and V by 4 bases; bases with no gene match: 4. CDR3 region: CASSPGLVYEQYF. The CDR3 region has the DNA TGTGCCAGCAGCCCCGGACTAGTCTACGAGCAGTACTTC.

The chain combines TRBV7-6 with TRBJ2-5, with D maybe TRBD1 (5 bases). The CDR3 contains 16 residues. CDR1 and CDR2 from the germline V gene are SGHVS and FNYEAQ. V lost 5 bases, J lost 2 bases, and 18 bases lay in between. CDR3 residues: CASSRFEAGLQETQYF. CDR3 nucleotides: TGTGCCAGCAGCCGCTTTGAGGCAGGGTTACAAGAGACCCAGTACTTC.

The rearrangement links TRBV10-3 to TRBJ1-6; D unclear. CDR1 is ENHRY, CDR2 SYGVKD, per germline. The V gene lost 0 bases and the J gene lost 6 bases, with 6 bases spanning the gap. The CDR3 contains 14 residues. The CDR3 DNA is TGTGCCATCAGTGAGTCCTCTACTAATTCACCCCTCCACTTT. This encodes CAISESSTNSPLHF.

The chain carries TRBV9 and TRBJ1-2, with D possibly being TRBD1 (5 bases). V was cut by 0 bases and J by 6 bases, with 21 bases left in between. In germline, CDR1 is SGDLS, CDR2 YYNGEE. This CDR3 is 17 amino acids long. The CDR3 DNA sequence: TGTGCCAGCAGCGTAGGCGGGGGGGGTGGTGGCGAGGATGGCTACACCTTC. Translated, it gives CASSVGGGGGGEDGYTF.

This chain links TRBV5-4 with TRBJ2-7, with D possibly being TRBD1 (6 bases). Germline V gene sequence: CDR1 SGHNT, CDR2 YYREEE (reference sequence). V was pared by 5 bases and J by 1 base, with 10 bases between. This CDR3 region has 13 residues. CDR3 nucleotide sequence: TGTGCCAGCAGTTTAGGACAGTCCTACGAGCAGTACTTC. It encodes CASSLGQSYEQYF.

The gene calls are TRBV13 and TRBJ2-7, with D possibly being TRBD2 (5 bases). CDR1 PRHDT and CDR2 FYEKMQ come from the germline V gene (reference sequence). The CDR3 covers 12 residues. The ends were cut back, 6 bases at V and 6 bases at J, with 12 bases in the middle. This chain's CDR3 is CASSERGFEQYF. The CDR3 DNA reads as TGTGCCAGCAGTGAAAGAGGGTTCGAGCAGTACTTC.

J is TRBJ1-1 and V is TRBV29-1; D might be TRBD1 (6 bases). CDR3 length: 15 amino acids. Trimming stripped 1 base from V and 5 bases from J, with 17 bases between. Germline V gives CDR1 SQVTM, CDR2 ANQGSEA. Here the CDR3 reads CSVEGTVLGATEAFF. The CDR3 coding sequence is TGCAGCGTTGAAGGGACAGTGCTGGGAGCTACTGAAGCTTTCTTT.

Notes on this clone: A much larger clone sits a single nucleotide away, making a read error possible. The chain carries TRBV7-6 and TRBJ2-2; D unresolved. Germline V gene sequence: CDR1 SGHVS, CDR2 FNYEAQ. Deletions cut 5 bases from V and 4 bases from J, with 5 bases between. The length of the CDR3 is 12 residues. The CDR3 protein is CASSPGTGELFF. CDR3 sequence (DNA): TGTGCCAGCAGCCCGGGCACCGGGGAGCTGTTTTTT.

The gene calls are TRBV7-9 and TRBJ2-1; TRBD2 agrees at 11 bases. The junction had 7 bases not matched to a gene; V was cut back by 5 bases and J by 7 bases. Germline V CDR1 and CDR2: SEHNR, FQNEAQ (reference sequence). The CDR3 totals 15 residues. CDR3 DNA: TGTGCCAGCAGCGCCGGGACTAGCGGACGTAATGAGCAGTTCTTC. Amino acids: CASSAGTSGRNEQFF.

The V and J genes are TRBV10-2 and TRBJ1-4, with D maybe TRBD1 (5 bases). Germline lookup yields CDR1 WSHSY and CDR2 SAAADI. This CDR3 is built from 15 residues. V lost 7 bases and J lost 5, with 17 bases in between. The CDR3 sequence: CASTNSRGLNEKLFF. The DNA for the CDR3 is TGCGCCAGCACCAACAGTAGGGGCCTAAATGAAAAACTGTTTTTT.

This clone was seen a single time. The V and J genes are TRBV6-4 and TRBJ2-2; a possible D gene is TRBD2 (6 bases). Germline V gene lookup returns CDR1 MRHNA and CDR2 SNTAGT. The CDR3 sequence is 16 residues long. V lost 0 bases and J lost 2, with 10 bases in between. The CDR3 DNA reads TGTGCCAGCAGTGACTCACCGGGGGTAAACACCGGGGAGCTGTTTTTT. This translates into CASSDSPGVNTGELFF.